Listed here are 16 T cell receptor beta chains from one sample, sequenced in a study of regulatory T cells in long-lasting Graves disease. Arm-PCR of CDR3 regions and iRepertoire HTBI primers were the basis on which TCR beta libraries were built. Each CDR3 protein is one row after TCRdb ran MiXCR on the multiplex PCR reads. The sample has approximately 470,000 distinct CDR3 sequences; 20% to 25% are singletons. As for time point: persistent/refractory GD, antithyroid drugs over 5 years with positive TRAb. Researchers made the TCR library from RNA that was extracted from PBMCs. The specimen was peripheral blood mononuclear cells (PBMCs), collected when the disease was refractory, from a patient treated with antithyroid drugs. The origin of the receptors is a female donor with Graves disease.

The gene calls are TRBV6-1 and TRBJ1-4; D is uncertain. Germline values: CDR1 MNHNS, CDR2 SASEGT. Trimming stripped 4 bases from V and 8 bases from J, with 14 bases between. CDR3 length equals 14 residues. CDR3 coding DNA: TGTGCCAGCAGTGCGGACGCCTACCCGGAAAAACTGTTTTTT. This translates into CASSADAYPEKLFF.

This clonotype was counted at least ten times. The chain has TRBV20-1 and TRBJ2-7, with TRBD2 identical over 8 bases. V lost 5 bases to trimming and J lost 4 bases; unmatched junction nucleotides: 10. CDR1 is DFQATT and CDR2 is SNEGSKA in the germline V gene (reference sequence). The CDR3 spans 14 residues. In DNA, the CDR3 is TGCAGTGCTGCCCCCCCGGGCGGGAGGTACGAGCAGTACTTC. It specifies CSAAPPGGRYEQYF.

CDR3 coding DNA: TGTGCCAGCAGTACCTCAGGAAACACTGAAGCTTTCTTT. Translating gives CASSTSGNTEAFF. The chain carries TRBV6-2 or TRBV6-3 and TRBJ1-1; D unclear. The CDR3 has 13 amino acids. CDR1 and CDR2 (germline): MNHEY, SVGEGT. Trimming removed 5 bases from V and 2 bases from J, with 9 bases in between.

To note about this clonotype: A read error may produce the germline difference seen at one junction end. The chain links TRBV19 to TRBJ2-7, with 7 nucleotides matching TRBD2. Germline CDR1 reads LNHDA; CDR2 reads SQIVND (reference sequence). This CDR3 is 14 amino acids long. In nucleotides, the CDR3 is TGTGCCAGTTCTAGCGAGACTAGCTCCCACGAGCAGTACTTC. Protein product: CASSSETSSHEQYF.

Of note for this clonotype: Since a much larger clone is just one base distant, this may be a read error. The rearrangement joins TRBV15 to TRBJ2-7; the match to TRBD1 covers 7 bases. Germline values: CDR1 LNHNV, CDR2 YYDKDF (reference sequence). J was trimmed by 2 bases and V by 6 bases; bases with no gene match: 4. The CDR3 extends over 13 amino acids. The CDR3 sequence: CATRPTGTYEQYF. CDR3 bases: TGTGCCACCAGGCCGACAGGGACCTACGAGCAGTACTTC.

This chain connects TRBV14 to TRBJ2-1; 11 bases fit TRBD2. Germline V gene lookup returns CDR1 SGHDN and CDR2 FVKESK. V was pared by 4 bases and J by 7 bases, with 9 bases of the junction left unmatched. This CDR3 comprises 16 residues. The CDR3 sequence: CASSPILAGVANEQFF. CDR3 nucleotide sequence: TGTGCCAGCAGCCCTATACTAGCGGGAGTTGCAAATGAGCAGTTCTTC.

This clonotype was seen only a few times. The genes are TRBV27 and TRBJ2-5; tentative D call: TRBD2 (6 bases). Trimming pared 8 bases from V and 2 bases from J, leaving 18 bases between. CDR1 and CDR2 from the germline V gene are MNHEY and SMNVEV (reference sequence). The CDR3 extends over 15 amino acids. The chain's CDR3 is CASGPRLGRQETQYF. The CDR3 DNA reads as TGTGCCAGCGGTCCTAGACTAGGTCGTCAAGAGACCCAGTACTTC.

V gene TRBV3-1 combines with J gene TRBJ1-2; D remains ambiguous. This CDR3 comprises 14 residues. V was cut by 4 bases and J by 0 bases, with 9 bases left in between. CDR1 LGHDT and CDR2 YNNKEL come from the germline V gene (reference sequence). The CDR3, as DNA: TGTGCCAGCAGCCCCACGATGGCTAACTATGGCTACACCTTC. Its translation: CASSPTMANYGYTF.

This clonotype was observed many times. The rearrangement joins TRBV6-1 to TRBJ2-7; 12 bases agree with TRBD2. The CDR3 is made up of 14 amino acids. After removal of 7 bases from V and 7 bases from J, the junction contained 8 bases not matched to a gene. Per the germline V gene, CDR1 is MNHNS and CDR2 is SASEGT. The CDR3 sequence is CASTLTSGRSEQYF. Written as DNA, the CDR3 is TGTGCCAGCACCCTGACTAGCGGGAGATCTGAGCAGTACTTC.

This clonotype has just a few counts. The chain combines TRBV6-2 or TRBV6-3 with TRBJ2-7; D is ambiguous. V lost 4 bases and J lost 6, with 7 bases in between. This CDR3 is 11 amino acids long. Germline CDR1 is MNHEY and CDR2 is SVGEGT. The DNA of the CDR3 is TGTGCCAGCAGTTCACCCCCCGAGCAGTACTTC. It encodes CASSSPPEQYF.

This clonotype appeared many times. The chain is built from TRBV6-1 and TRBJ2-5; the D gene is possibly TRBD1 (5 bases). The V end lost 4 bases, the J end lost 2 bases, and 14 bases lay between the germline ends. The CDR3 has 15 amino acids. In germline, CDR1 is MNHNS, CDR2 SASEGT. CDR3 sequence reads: CASSVKATDQETQYF. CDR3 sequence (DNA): TGTGCCAGCAGTGTGAAAGCGACAGATCAAGAGACCCAGTACTTC.

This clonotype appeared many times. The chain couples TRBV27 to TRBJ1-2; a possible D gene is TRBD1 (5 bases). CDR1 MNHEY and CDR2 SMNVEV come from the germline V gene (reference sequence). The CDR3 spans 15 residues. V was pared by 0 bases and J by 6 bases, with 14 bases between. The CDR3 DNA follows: TGTGCCAGCAGTTTATCTCCAGGGACGGTTAATGGCTACACCTTC. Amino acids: CASSLSPGTVNGYTF.

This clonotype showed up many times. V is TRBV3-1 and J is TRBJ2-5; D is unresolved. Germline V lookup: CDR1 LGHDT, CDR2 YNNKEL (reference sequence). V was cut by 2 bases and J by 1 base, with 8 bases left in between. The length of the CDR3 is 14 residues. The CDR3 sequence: CASSQWATQETQYF. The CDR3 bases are TGTGCCAGCAGCCAATGGGCGACCCAAGAGACCCAGTACTTC.

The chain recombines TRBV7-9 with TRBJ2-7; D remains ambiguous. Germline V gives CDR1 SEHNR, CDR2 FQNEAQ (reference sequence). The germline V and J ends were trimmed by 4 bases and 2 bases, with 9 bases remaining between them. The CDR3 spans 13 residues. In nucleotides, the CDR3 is TGTGCCAGCAGCTCCATACCCACCTACGAGCAGTACTTC. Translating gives CASSSIPTYEQYF.

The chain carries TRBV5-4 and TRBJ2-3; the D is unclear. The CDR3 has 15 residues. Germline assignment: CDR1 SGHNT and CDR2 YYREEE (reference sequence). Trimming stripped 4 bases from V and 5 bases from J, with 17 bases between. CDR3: CASSTTHLPLDTQYF. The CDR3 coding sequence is TGTGCCAGCAGCACCACACACCTACCCCTAGATACGCAGTATTTT.

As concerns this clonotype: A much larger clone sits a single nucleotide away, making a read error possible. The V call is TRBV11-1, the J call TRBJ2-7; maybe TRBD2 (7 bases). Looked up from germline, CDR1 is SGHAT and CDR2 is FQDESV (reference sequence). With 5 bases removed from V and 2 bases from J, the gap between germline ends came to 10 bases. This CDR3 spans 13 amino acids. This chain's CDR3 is CASSNGGPYEQYF. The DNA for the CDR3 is TGTGCCAGCAGCAACGGGGGGCCCTACGAGCAGTACTTC.